This T cell receptor beta chain was identified during a study of OX40 agonist ivuxolimab in advanced cancers. Turning to the study itself: Patients achieving partial responses numbered three: one hepatocellular carcinoma case and two cutaneous melanoma cases. The study's findings and limits: Partly responding patients at 0.1-3.0 mg/kg showed some of the smallest clonal expansion. Certain nonresponders additionally had low normalized T-cell clonal expansion.

Using immunoSEQ multiplex PCR, the repertoire was profiled, and TCRdb retains in-frame clones only, with some absent. The repertoire includes more than 80,000 clones, 85% to 95% of them detected once, and 0.26% sits in the top ten. Comments on this clone: Its specificity is not known.

This CDR3 is built from 11 residues. The germline CDR1 and CDR2 sequences are DFQATT and SNEGSKA (reference sequence). With 4 bases removed from V and 4 bases from J, the gap between germline ends came to 5 bases. Peripheral blood came from all dose cohorts at three timepoints. This material consisted of CD4+ or CD8+ T cells sorted from blood, taken in a trial of the OX40 agonist ivuxolimab. This chain connects TRBV20-1 to TRBJ2-1; D gene ambiguous. The source is an adult with an advanced solid tumor such as melanoma, head and neck, liver or kidney cancer. CDR3 loop: CSANSYNEQFF. CDR3 in DNA: TGCAGTGCTAACTCATACAATGAGCAGTTCTTC.